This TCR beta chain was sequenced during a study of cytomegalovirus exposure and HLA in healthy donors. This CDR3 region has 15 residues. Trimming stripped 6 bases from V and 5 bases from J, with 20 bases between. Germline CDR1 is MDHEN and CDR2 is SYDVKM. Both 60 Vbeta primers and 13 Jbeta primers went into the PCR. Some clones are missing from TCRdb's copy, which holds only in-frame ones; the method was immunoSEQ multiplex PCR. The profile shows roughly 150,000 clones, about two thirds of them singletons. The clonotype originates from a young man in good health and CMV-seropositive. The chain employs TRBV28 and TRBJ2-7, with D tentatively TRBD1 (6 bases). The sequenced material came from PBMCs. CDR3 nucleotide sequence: TGTGCCAGCAGGCCAGGGGCAGGGTTTACTCACGAGCAGTACTTC. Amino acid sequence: CASRPGAGFTHEQYF.